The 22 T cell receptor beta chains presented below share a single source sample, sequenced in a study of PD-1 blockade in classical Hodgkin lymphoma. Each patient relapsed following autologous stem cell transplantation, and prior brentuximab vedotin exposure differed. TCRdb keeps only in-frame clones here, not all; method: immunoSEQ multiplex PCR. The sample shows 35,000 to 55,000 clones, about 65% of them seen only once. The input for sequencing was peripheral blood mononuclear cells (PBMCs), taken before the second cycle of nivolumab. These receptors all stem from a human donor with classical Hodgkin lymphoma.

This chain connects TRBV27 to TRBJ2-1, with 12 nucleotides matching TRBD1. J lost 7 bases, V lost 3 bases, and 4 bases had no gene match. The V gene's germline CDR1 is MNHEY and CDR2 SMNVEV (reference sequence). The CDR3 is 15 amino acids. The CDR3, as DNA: TGTGCCAGCAGTTTTGGGACAGGGGGCCATAATGAGCAGTTCTTC. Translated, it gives CASSFGTGGHNEQFF.

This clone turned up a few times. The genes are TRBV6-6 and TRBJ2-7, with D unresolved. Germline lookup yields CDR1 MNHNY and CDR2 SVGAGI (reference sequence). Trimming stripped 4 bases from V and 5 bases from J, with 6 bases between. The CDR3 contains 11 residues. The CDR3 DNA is TGTGCCAGCAGTTTAGGAAACGAGCAGTACTTC. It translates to CASSLGNEQYF.

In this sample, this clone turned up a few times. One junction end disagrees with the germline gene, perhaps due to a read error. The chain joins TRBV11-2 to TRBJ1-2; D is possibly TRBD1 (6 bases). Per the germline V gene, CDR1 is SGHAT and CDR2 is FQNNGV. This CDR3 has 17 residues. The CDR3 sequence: CASSQDRSGTYRRGYTF. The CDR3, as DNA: TGCGCCAGCAGCCAAGATCGTTCCGGGACATATCGAAGGGGCTACACCTTC.

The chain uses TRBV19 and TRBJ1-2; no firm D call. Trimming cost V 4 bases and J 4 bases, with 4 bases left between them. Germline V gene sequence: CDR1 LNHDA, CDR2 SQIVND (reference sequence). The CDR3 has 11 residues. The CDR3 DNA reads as TGTGCCAGTAGTAACGTCTATGGCTACACCTTC. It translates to CASSNVYGYTF.

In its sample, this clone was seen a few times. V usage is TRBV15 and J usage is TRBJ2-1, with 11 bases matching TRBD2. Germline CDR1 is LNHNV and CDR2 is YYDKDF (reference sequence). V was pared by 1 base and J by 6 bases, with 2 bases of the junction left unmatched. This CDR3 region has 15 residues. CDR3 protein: CATSRVAGGPNEQFF. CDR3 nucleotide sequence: TGTGCCACCAGCAGAGTAGCGGGAGGGCCCAATGAGCAGTTCTTC.

The DNA of the CDR3 is TGTGCCAGCAGCGTAGTGGCAGCGAACACCGGGGAGCTGTTTTTT. Amino acid sequence: CASSVVAANTGELFF. The genes are TRBV7-8 and TRBJ2-2; D gene unclear. CDR1 SGHVS and CDR2 FQNEAQ come from the germline V gene. V gave up 5 bases and J gave up 0 bases, with 10 bases separating them. The CDR3 is made up of 15 amino acids.

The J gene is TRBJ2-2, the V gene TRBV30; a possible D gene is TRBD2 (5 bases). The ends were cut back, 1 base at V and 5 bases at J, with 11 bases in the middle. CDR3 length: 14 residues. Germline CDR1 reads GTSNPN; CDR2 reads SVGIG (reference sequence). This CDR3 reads CAWSAYSDTGELFF. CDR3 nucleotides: TGTGCCTGGAGTGCCTATAGCGATACCGGGGAGCTGTTTTTT.

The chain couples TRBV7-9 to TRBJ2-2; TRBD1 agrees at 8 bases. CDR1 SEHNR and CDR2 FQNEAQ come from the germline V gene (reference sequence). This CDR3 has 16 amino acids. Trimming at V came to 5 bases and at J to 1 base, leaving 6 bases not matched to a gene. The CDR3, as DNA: TGTGCCAGCAGCCCAGCAGGGGGCCAGAACACCGGGGAGCTGTTTTTT. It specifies CASSPAGGQNTGELFF. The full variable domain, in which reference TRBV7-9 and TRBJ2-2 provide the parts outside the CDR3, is DTGVSQNPRHKITKRGQNVTFRCDPISEHNRLYWYRQTLGQGPEFLTYFQNEAQLEKSRLLSDRFSAERPKGSFSTLEIQRTEQGDSAMYLCASSPAGGQNTGELFFGEGSRLTVL.

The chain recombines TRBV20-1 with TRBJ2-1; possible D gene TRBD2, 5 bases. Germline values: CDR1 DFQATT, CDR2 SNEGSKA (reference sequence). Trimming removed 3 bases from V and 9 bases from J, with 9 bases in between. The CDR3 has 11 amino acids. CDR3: CSASLAVEQFF. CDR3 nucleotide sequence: TGCAGTGCTAGCCTAGCAGTTGAGCAGTTCTTC.

CDR3 protein: CASSQDLVEQYF. The CDR3 DNA sequence: TGTGCCAGCAGCCAAGATCTGGTCGAGCAGTACTTC. The chain has TRBV4-2 and TRBJ2-7; no definite D call. Germline V gives CDR1 LGHNA, CDR2 YNFKEQ. This CDR3 is built from 12 residues. Trimming removed 0 bases from V and 6 bases from J, with 6 bases in between.

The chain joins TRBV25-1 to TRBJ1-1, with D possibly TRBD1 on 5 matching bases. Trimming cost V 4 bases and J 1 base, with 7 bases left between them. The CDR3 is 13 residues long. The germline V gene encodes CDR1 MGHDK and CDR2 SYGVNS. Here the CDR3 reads CASSAGRNTEAFF. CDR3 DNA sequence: TGTGCCAGCAGTGCGGGACGGAACACTGAAGCTTTCTTT.

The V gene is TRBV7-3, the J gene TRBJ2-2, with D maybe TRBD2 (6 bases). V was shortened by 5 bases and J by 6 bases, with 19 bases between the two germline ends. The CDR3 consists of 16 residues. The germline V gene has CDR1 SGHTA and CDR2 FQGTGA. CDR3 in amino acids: CASSPNRDSNSGELFF. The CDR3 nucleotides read TGTGCCAGCAGCCCCAATAGGGACTCAAACTCCGGGGAGCTGTTTTTT.

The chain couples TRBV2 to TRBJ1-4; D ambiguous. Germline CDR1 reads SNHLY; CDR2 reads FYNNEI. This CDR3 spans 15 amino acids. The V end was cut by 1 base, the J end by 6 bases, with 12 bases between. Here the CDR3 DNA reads TGTGCCAGCAGTGAAGGGAGGTCCGGAGATGAAAAACTGTTTTTT. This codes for CASSEGRSGDEKLFF.

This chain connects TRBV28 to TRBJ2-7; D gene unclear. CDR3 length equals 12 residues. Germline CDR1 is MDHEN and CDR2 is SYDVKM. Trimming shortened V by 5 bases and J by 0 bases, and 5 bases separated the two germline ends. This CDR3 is CASSPPSYEQYF. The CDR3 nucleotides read TGTGCCAGCAGTCCCCCCTCCTACGAGCAGTACTTC.

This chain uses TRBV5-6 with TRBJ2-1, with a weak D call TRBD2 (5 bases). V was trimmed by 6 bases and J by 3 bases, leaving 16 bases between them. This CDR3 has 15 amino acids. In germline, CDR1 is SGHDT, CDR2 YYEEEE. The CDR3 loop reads CASTSPTGDYNEQFF. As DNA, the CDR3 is TGTGCCAGCACCTCTCCCACCGGGGACTACAATGAGCAGTTCTTC.

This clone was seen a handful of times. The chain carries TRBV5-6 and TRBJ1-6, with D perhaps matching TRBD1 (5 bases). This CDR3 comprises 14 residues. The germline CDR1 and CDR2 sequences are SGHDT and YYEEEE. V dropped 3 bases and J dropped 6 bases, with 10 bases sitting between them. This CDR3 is CASSSDRSNSPLHF. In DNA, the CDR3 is TGTGCCAGCAGCTCCGACAGAAGTAATTCACCCCTCCACTTT.

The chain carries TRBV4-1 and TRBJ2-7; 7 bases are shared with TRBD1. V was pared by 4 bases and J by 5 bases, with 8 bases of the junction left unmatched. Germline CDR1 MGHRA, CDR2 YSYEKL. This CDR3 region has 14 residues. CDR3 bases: TGCGCCAGCAGCCCGCAGACAGGGTTGGACGAGCAGTACTTC. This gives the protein CASSPQTGLDEQYF.

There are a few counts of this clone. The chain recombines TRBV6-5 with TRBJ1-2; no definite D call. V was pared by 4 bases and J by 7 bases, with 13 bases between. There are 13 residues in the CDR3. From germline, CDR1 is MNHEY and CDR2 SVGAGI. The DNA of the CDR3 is TGTGCCAGCAGTTTGGGTGTGAATGGTGGCTACACCTTC. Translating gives CASSLGVNGGYTF.

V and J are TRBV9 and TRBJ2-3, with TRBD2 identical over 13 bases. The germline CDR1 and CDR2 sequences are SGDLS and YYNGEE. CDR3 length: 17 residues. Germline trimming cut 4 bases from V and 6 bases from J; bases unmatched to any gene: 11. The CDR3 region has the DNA TGTGCCAGCAGCCCTCGGACTAGCGGGAGTTTAGGGGATACGCAGTATTTT. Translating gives CASSPRTSGSLGDTQYF. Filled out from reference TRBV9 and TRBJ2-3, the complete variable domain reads DSGVTQTPKHLITATGQRVTLRCSPRSGDLSVYWYQQSLDQGLQFLIQYYNGEERAKGNILERFSAQQFPDLHSELNLSSLELGDSALYFCASSPRTSGSLGDTQYFGPGTRLTVL.

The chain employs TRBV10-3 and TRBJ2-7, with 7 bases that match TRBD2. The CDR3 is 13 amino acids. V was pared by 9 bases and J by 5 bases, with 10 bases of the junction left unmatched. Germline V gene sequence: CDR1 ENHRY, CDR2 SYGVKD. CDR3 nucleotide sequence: TGTGCCATTAGAAGCGGGGCAGAAAACGAGCAGTACTTC. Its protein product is CAIRSGAENEQYF.

CDR3 in amino acids: CASSLDLVGDVFGYTF. The CDR3 nucleotides read TGTGCCAGCAGCTTAGACTTGGTCGGGGACGTATTTGGCTACACCTTC. This chain links TRBV13 with TRBJ1-2, with D maybe TRBD1 (5 bases). Trimming took 1 base from V and 7 from J, leaving 19 bases between them. Germline-derived CDR1 and CDR2 are PRHDT and FYEKMQ (reference sequence). The CDR3 has 16 amino acids.

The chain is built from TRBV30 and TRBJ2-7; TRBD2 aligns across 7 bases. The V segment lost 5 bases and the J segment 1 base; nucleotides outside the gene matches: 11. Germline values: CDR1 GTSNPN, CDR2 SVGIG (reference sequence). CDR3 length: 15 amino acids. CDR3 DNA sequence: TGTGCCTGGTCGACGAGCGGGAACCCATCCTACGAGCAGTACTTC. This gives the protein CAWSTSGNPSYEQYF.